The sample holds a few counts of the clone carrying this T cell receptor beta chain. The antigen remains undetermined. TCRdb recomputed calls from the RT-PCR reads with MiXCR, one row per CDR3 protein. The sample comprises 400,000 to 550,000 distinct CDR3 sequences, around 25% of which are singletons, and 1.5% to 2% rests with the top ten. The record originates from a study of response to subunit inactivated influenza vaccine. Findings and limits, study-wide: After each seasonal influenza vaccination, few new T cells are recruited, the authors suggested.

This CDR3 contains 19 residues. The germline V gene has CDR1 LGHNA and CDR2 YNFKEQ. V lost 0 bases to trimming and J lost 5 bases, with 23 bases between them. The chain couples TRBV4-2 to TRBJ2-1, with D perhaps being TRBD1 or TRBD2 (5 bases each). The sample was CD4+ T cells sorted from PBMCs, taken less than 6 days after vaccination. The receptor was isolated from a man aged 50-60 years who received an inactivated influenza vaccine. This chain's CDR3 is CASSQDPVQRGRENNEQFF. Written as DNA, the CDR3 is TGTGCCAGCAGCCAAGATCCGGTCCAACGGGGCAGGGAGAACAATGAGCAGTTCTTC.